What follows are 17 T cell receptor beta chains derived from one specimen sequenced in a study of response to subunit inactivated influenza vaccine. TCRdb analysed the RT-PCR reads with MiXCR anew, one entry per CDR3 protein. There are hundreds of thousands of distinct CDR3 sequences in the sample; roughly 13% occur only once, and around 7% lies in the top ten. The specimen comprised PBMCs from blood, sampled less than 15 days before vaccination. The receptors were gathered from a man aged 45-65 years who received an inactivated influenza vaccine.

The chain carries TRBV20-1 and TRBJ2-3, with 7 bases matching TRBD2. Germline V gene sequence: CDR1 DFQATT, CDR2 SNEGSKA (reference sequence). CDR3 length equals 15 residues. The J segment lost 4 bases and the V segment lost 6 bases, leaving 13 bases of the junction unmatched. The CDR3 is CSAHGGGGPSDTQYF. CDR3 DNA: TGCAGTGCCCATGGCGGGGGAGGGCCTTCAGATACGCAGTATTTT.

The chain joins TRBV14 to TRBJ2-7; 8 bases map to TRBD1. V lost 6 bases to trimming and J lost 4 bases; unmatched junction nucleotides: 17. Germline loops: CDR1 SGHDN, CDR2 FVKESK. This CDR3 region has 17 residues. CDR3 sequence reads: CASRLRRTGHSGYEQYF. DNA for the CDR3: TGTGCCAGCAGACTAAGAAGGACAGGGCACAGTGGATACGAGCAGTACTTC. Combining the CDR3 with reference TRBV14 and TRBJ2-7 gives the whole variable domain EAGVTQFPSHSVIEKGQTVTLRCDPISGHDNLYWYRRVMGKEIKFLLHFVKESKQDESGMPNNRFLAERTGGTYSTLKVQPAELEDSGVYFCASRLRRTGHSGYEQYFGPGTRLTVT.

V gene TRBV21-1 combines with J gene TRBJ1-5; the table's D call, TRBD1, was not checked against the DNA. TRBV21-1 is described as a pseudogene. The CDR3 has 16 residues. The CDR3 sequence is CASSKGEDTGRQPQHF. CDR3 DNA sequence: TGTGCCAGCAGCAAGGGGGAAGATACAGGGAGACAGCCCCAGCATTTT.

The V call is TRBV28, the J call TRBJ2-1; D uncertain. The CDR3 runs to 12 residues. V was pared by 4 bases and J by 4 bases, with 5 bases between. The germline V gene has CDR1 MDHEN and CDR2 SYDVKM. CDR3 sequence (DNA): TGTGCCAGCAGTTCTGCGTACAATGAGCAGTTCTTC. This codes for CASSSAYNEQFF.

This clonotype occurred a few times. The genes are TRBV4-3 and TRBJ2-2; D remains ambiguous. V lost 1 base and J 1 base, leaving 10 bases between the germline ends. CDR1 is LGHNA and CDR2 is YSLEER in the germline V gene. There are 16 residues in the CDR3. CDR3 in DNA: TGCGCCAGCAGCCAAGGAGTGGCAGGGAACACCGGGGAGCTGTTTTTT. It codes for CASSQGVAGNTGELFF.

The genes are TRBV4-2 and TRBJ1-2; D remains unclear. Trimming shortened V by 1 base and J by 6 bases, and 12 bases separated the two germline ends. Germline V gene sequence: CDR1 LGHNA, CDR2 YNFKEQ. This CDR3 region has 14 residues. This chain's CDR3 is CASSQGEAYDGYTF. The CDR3 DNA reads as TGTGCCAGCAGCCAAGGGGAGGCGTATGATGGCTACACCTTC.

The chain uses TRBV7-7 and TRBJ2-5, with D maybe TRBD1 (5 bases). V was cut by 0 bases and J by 4 bases, with 12 bases left in between. Germline CDR1 SSHAT, CDR2 FNYEAQ (reference sequence). There are 15 residues in the CDR3. The CDR3, as DNA: TGTGCCAGCAGCTTAGCGGACGACAGATTAGAGACCCAGTACTTC. Amino acid sequence: CASSLADDRLETQYF.

The gene calls are TRBV27 and TRBJ2-3, with D unclear. The length of the CDR3 is 16 residues. Looked up from germline, CDR1 is MNHEY and CDR2 is SMNVEV (reference sequence). Trimming stripped 4 bases from V and 0 bases from J, with 14 bases between. CDR3 DNA: TGTGCCAGCAGTTCCCTCGCCCTAACTAGCACAGATACGCAGTATTTT. This codes for CASSSLALTSTDTQYF.

This clonotype was observed a handful of times. The rearrangement links TRBV9 to TRBJ2-2, with D tentatively TRBD2 (6 bases). This CDR3 is 15 amino acids long. Germline V gene data show CDR1 as SGDLS and CDR2 as YYNGEE. The V end lost 0 bases, the J end lost 4 bases, and 10 bases lay between the germline ends. CDR3 sequence: CASSVASGRTGELFF. CDR3 bases: TGTGCCAGCAGCGTAGCCAGCGGGCGCACCGGGGAGCTGTTTTTT.

The chain has TRBV29-1 and TRBJ2-2; TRBD1 matches 8 bases. This CDR3 comprises 14 residues. After removal of 7 bases from V and 3 bases from J, the junction contained 7 bases not matched to a gene. In germline, CDR1 is SQVTM, CDR2 ANQGSEA. The CDR3 region is CSGLAGGYTGELFF. CDR3 DNA sequence: TGCAGCGGGTTGGCAGGGGGCTACACCGGGGAGCTGTTTTTT.

This clonotype was observed a handful of times. The V gene is TRBV29-1, the J gene TRBJ2-7, with a tentative D call TRBD1 (5 bases). Trimming shortened V by 6 bases and J by 0 bases, and 12 bases separated the two germline ends. The CDR3 totals 13 residues. Germline V CDR1 and CDR2: SQVTM, ANQGSEA. The CDR3 is CSVRQTSSYEQYF. In DNA form, the CDR3 reads TGCAGCGTACGACAGACAAGCTCCTACGAGCAGTACTTC.

The rearrangement joins TRBV12-3 or TRBV12-4 to TRBJ2-3; maybe TRBD1 (6 bases). Trimming removed 3 bases from V and 2 bases from J, with 18 bases in between. The CDR3 consists of 17 residues. The CDR3 coding sequence is TGTGCCAGCAGTTTTTCCCAAATACAGGGTTTCACAGATACGCAGTATTTT. It codes for CASSFSQIQGFTDTQYF.

This clonotype appeared a few times. The J gene is TRBJ2-3, the V gene TRBV9, with D perhaps matching TRBD2 (6 bases). The CDR3 consists of 14 residues. Between the trimmed V and J ends, which lost 2 bases and 3 bases, there was a span of 10 bases. Looked up from germline, CDR1 is SGDLS and CDR2 is YYNGEE. The CDR3 sequence: CASSVLADTDTQYF. CDR3 bases: TGTGCCAGCAGCGTTTTAGCGGATACAGATACGCAGTATTTT.

The chain has TRBV20-1 and TRBJ2-1, with 7 bases aligning to TRBD2. The CDR3 length is 14 residues. V lost 5 bases to trimming and J lost 7 bases; unmatched junction nucleotides: 11. Per germline, CDR1 DFQATT and CDR2 SNEGSKA (reference sequence). DNA of the CDR3: TGCAGTGCTGGAGTAGGGGAGGGCCGGAATGAGCAGTTCTTC. The encoded protein is CSAGVGEGRNEQFF.

The rearrangement uses TRBV5-5 and TRBJ2-5, with 8 nucleotides matching TRBD2. CDR1 is SGHKS and CDR2 is YYEKEE in the germline V gene (reference sequence). The CDR3 loop spans 17 amino acids. After removal of 0 bases from V and 5 bases from J, the junction contained 12 bases not matched to a gene. The CDR3 DNA reads TGTGCCAGCAGCTTGGTATTAGCGGGGTCCCCGGGGGAGACCCAGTACTTC. Translation: CASSLVLAGSPGETQYF.

This sequence joins TRBV4-2 and TRBJ1-1; D call uncertain. CDR3 size: 15 residues. Looked up from germline, CDR1 is LGHNA and CDR2 is YNFKEQ. V was cut by 0 bases and J by 1 base, with 9 bases left in between. This CDR3 is CASSQDDPGNTEAFF. CDR3 in DNA: TGTGCCAGCAGCCAAGATGATCCGGGGAACACTGAAGCTTTCTTT.

This rearrangement joins TRBV20-1 to TRBJ2-1, with a possible D match to TRBD2 (5 bases). This CDR3 is 17 amino acids long. Trimming removed 0 bases from V and 3 bases from J, with 18 bases in between. Germline V gene data show CDR1 as DFQATT and CDR2 as SNEGSKA (reference sequence). The chain's CDR3 is CSARDLGSGGFYNEQFF. In DNA form, the CDR3 reads TGCAGTGCTAGAGATTTGGGCTCCGGAGGATTCTACAATGAGCAGTTCTTC.